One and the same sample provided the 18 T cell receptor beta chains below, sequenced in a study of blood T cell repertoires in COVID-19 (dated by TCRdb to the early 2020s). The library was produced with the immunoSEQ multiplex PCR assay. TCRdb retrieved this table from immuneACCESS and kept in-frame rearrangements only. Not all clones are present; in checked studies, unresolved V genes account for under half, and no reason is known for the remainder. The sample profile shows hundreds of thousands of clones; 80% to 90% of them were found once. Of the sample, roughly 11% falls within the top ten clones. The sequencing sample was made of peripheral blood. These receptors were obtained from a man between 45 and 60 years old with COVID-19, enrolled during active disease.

The CDR3 sequence is CASSSPSRLAGEQFF. CDR3 nucleotide sequence: TGCGCCAGCAGCTCACCATCTCGACTAGCAGGTGAGCAGTTCTTC. The chain couples TRBV5-1 to TRBJ2-1; 7 bases agree with TRBD2. Per the germline V gene, CDR1 is SGHRS and CDR2 is YFSETQ. After removal of 3 bases from V and 9 bases from J, the junction contained 12 bases not matched to a gene. The CDR3 sequence is 15 residues long.

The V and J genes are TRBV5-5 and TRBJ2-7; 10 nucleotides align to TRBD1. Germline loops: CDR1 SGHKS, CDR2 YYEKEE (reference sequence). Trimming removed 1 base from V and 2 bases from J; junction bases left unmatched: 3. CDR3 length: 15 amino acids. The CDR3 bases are TGTGCCAGCAGCTTGAGGGACAGGGGAACCTACGAGCAGTACTTC. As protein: CASSLRDRGTYEQYF.

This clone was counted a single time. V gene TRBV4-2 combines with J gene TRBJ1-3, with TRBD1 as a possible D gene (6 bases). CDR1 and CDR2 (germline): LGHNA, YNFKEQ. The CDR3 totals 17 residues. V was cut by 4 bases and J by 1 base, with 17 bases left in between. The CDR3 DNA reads TGTGCCAGCAGCCTATCTGGCGGGGGCCTTTCTGGAAACACCATATATTTT. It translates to CASSLSGGGLSGNTIYF.

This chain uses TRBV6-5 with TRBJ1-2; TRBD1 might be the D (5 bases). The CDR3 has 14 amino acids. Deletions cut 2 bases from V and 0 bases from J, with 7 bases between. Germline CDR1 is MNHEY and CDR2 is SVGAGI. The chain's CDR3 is CASSYATANYGYTF. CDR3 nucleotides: TGTGCCAGCAGTTACGCGACAGCTAACTATGGCTACACCTTC.

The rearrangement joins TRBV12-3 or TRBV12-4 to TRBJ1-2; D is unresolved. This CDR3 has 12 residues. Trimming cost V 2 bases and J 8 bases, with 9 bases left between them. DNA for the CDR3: TGTGCCAGCAGTTTATCAGCGGTGGGCTACACCTTC. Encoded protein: CASSLSAVGYTF.

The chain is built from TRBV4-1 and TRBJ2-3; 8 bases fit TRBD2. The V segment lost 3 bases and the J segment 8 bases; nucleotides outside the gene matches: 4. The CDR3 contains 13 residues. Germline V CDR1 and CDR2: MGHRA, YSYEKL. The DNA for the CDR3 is TGCGCCAGCAGCCAGGGCCTAGCGGGTACGCAGTATTTT. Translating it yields CASSQGLAGTQYF.

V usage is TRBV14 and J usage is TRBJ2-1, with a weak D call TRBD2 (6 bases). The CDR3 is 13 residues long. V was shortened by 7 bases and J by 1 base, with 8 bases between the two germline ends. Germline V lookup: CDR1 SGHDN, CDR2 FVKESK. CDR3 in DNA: TGTGCCAGCAAGAGCGGGTCCTACAATGAGCAGTTCTTC. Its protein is CASKSGSYNEQFF. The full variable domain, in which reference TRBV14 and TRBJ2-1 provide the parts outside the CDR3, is EAGVTQFPSHSVIEKGQTVTLRCDPISGHDNLYWYRRVMGKEIKFLLHFVKESKQDESGMPNNRFLAERTGGTYSTLKVQPAELEDSGVYFCASKSGSYNEQFFGPGTRLTVL.

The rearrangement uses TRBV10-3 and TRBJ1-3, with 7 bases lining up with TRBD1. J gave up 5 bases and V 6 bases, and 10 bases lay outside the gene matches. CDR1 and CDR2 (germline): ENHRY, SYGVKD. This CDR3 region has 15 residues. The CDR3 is CAISGTVGPRNTIYF. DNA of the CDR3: TGTGCCATCAGCGGGACAGTCGGCCCAAGAAACACCATATATTTT.

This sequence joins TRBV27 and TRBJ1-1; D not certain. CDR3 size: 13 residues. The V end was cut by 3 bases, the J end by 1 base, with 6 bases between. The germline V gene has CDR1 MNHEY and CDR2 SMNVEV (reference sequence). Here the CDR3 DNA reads TGTGCCAGCAGTTTTGAGCCGAACACTGAAGCTTTCTTT. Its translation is CASSFEPNTEAFF.

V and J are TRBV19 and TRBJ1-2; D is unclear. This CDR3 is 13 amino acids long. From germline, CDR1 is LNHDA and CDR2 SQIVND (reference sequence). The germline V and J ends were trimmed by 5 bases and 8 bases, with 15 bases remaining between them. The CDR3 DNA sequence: TGTGCCAGTAGTCCTGCGGGTGAGGGAGGCTACACCTTC. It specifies CASSPAGEGGYTF. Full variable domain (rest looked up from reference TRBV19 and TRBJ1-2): DGGITQSPKYLFRKEGQNVTLSCEQNLNHDAMYWYRQDPGQGLRLIYYSQIVNDFQKGDIAEGYSVSREKKESFPLTVTSAQKNPTAFYLCASSPAGEGGYTFGSGTRLTVV.

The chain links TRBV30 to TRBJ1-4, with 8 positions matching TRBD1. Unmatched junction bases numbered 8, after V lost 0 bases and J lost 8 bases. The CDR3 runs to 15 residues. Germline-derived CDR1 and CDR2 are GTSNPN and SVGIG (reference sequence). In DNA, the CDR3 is TGTGCCTGGAGTGTAACAGGGGGAGGCTACGAAAAACTGTTTTTT. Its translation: CAWSVTGGGYEKLFF. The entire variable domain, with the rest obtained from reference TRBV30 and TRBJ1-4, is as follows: SQTIHQWPATLVQPVGSPLSLECTVEGTSNPNLYWYRQAAGRGLQLLFYSVGIGQISSEVPQNLSASRPQDRQFILSSKKLLLSDSGFYLCAWSVTGGGYEKLFFGSGTQLSVL.

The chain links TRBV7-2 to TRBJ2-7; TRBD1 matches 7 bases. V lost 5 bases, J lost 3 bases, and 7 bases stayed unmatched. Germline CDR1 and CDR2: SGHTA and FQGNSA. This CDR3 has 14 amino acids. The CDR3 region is CASSPGTALYEQYF. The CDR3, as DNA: TGTGCCAGCAGCCCCGGGACAGCCCTCTACGAGCAGTACTTC.

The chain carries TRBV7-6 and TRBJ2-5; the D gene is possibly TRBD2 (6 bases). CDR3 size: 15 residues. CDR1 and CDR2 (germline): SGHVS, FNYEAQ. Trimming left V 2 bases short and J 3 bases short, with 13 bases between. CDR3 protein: CASSLRAGIKETQYF. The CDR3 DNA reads TGTGCCAGCAGCTTAAGGGCGGGGATCAAAGAGACCCAGTACTTC.

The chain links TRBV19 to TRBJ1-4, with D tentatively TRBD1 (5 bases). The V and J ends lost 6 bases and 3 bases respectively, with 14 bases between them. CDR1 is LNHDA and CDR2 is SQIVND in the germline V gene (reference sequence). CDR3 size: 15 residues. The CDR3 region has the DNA TGTGCCAGTAGACACACCGACAGCTCTAATGAAAAACTGTTTTTT. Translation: CASRHTDSSNEKLFF.

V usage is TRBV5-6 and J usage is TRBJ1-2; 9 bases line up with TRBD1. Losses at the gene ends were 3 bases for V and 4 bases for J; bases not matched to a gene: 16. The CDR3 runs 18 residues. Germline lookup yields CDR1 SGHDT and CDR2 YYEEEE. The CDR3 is CASSSWTGDANWVYGYTF. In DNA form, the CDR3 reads TGTGCCAGCAGCTCATGGACAGGGGATGCCAACTGGGTCTATGGCTACACCTTC.

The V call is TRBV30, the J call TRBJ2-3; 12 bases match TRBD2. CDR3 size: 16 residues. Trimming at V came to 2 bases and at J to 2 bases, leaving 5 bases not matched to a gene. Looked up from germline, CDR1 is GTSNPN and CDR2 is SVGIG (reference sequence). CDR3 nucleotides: TGTGCCTGGAGTACTGGACTAGCGGGATCCACAGATACGCAGTATTTT. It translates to CAWSTGLAGSTDTQYF. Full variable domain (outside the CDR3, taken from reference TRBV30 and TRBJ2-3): SQTIHQWPATLVQPVGSPLSLECTVEGTSNPNLYWYRQAAGRGLQLLFYSVGIGQISSEVPQNLSASRPQDRQFILSSKKLLLSDSGFYLCAWSTGLAGSTDTQYFGPGTRLTVL.

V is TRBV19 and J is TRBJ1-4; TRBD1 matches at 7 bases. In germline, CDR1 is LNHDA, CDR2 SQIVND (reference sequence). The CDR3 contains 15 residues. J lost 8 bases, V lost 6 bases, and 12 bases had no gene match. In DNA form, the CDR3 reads TGTGCCAGTAGGGGCCGCGGGACAGATGGGGAAAAACTGTTTTTT. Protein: CASRGRGTDGEKLFF.

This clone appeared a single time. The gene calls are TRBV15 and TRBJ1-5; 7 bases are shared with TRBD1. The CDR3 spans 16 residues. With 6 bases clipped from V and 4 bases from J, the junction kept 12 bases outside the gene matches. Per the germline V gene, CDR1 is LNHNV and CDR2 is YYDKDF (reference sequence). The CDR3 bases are TGTGCCACCAGTCCTGATAGACAGGGAGGTAATCAGCCCCAGCATTTT. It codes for CATSPDRQGGNQPQHF. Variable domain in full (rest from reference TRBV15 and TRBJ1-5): DAMVIQNPRYQVTQFGKPVTLSCSQTLNHNVMYWYQQKSSQAPKLLFHYYDKDFNNEADTPDNFQSRRPNTSFCFLDIRSPGLGDTAMYLCATSPDRQGGNQPQHFGDGTRLSIL.